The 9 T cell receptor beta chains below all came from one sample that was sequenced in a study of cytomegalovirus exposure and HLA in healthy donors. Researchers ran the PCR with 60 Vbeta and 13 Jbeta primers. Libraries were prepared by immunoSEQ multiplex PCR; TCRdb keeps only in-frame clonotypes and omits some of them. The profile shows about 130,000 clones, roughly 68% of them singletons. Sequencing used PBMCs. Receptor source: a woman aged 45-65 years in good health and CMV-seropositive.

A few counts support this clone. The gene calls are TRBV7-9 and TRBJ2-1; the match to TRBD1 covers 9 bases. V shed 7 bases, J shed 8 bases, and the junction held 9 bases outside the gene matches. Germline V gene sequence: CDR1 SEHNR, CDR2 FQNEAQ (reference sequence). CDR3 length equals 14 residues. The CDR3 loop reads CASNVRDREHEQFF. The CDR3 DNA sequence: TGTGCCAGCAACGTCCGGGACAGGGAACATGAGCAGTTCTTC.

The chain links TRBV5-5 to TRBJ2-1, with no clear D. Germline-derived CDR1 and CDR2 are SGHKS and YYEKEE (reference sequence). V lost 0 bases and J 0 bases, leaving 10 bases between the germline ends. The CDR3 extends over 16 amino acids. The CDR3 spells CASSLDFLNSYNEQFF. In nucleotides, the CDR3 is TGTGCCAGCAGCTTGGACTTCCTAAACTCCTACAATGAGCAGTTCTTC.

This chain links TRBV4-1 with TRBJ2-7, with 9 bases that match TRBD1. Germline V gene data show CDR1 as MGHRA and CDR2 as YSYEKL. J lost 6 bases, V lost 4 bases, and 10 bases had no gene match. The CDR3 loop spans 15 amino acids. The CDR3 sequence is CASSPSLGQGREQYF. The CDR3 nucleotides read TGCGCCAGCAGCCCTAGCCTGGGACAGGGACGCGAGCAGTACTTC.

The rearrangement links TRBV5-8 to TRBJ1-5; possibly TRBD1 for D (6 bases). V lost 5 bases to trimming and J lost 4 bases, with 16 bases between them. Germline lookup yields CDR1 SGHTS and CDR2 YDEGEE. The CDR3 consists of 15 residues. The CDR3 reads CASRRSRGSNQPQHF. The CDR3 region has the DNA TGTGCCAGCAGGCGGAGTAGGGGGTCTAATCAGCCCCAGCATTTT.

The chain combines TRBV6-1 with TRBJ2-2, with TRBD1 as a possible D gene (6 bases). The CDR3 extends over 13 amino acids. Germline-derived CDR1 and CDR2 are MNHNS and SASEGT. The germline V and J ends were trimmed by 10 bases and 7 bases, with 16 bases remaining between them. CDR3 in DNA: TGTGCCACCTCAGGGGTTTCCGGCGGGGAGCTGTTTTTT. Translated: CATSGVSGGELFF.

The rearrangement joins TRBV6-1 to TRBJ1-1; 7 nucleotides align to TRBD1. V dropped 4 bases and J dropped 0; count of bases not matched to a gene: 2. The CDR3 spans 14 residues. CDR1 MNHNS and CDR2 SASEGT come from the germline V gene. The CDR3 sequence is CASSVQGMNTEAFF. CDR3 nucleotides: TGTGCCAGCAGTGTACAGGGGATGAACACTGAAGCTTTCTTT.

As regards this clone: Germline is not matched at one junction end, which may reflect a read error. The chain's CDR3 is CSSSLARQGRISYEQYF. DNA for the CDR3: TGTTCCAGCAGCCTAGCAAGACAGGGGCGCATCTCCTACGAGCAGTACTTC. V gene TRBV7-9 combines with J gene TRBJ2-7; 8 bases fit TRBD1. The CDR3 totals 17 residues. Germline CDR1 is SEHNR and CDR2 is FQNEAQ (reference sequence).

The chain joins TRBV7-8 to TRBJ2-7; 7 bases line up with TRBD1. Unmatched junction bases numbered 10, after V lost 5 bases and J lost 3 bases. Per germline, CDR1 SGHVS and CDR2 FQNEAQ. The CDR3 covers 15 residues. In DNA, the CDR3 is TGTGCCAGCAGCGAGTACAGGGGTAGAAGCTACGAGCAGTACTTC. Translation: CASSEYRGRSYEQYF.

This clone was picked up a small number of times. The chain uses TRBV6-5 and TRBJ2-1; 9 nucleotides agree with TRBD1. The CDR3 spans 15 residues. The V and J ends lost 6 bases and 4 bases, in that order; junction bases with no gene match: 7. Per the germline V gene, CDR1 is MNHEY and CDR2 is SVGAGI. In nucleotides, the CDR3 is TGTGCCAGCAGCAGAACAGGGGGCTGGTACAATGAGCAGTTCTTC. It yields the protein CASSRTGGWYNEQFF.